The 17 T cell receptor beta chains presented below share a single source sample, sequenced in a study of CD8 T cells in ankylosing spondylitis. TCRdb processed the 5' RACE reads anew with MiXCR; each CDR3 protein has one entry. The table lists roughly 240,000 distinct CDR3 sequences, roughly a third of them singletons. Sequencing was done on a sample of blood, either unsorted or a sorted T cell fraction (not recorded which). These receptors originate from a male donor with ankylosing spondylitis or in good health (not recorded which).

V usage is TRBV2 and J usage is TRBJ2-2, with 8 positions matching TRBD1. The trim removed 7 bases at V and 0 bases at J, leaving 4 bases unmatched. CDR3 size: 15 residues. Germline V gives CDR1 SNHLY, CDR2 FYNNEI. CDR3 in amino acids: CASTWTGPNTGELFF. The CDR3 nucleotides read TGTGCCAGCACCTGGACAGGGCCGAACACCGGGGAGCTGTTTTTT. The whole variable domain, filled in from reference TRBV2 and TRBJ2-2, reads EPEVTQTPSHQVTQMGQEVILRCVPISNHLYFYWYRQILGQKVEFLVSFYNNEISEKSEIFDDQFSVERPDGSNFTLKIRSTKLEDSAMYFCASTWTGPNTGELFFGEGSRLTVL.

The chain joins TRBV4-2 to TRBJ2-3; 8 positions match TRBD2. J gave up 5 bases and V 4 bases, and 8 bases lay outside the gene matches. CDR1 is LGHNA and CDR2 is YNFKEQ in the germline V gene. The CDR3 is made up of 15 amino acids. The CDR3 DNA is TGTGCCAGCAGCCCTCCGGGGGGGCAAGGAGATACGCAGTATTTT. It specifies CASSPPGGQGDTQYF.

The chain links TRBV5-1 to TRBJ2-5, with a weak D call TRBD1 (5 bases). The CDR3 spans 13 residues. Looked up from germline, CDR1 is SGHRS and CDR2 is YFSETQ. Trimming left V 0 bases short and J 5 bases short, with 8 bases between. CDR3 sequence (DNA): TGCGCCAGCAGCTTGGACAGGTGGGAGACCCAGTACTTC. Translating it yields CASSLDRWETQYF.

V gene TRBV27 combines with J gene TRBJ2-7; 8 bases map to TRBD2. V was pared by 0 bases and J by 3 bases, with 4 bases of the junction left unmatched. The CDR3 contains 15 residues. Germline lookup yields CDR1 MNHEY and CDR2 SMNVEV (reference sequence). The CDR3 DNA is TGTGCCAGCAGTTTATCGCGGGGGGAAGTCTACGAGCAGTACTTC. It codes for CASSLSRGEVYEQYF.

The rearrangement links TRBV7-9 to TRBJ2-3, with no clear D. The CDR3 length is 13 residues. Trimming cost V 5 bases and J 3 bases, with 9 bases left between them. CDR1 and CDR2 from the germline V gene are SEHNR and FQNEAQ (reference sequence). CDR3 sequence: CASSPLATDTQYF. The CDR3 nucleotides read TGTGCCAGCAGCCCATTAGCTACAGATACGCAGTATTTT.

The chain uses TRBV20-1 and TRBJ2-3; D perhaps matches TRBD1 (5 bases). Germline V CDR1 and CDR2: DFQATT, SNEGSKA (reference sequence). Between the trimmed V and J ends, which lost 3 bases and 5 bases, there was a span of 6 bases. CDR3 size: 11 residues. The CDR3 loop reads CSASREDTQYF. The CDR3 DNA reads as TGCAGTGCTAGCAGGGAAGATACGCAGTATTTT.

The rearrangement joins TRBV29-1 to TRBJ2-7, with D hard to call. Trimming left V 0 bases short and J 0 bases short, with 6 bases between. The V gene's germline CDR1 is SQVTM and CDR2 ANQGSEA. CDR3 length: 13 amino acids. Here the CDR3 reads CSVEDRLSYEQYF. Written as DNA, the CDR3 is TGCAGCGTTGAAGACAGACTCTCCTACGAGCAGTACTTC.

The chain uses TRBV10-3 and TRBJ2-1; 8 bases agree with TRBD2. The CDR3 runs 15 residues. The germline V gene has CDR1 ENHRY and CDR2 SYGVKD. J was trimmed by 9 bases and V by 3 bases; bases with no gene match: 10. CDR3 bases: TGTGCCATCAGTGAAACGAGCGGGGGAGCCGTTGAGCAGTTCTTC. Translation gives CAISETSGGAVEQFF.

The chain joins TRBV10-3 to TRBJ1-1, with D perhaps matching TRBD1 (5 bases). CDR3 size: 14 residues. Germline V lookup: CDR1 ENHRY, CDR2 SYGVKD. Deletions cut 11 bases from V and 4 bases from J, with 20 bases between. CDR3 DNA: TGTGCCGCCTCGGAGGGGAGGGTGGCCACTGAAGCTTTCTTT. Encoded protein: CAASEGRVATEAFF.

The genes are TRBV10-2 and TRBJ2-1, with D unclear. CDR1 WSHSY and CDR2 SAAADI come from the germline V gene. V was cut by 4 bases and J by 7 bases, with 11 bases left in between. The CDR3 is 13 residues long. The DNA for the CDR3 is TGCGCCAGCAGTGGGGGTAGGGCAAATGAGCAGTTCTTC. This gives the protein CASSGGRANEQFF.

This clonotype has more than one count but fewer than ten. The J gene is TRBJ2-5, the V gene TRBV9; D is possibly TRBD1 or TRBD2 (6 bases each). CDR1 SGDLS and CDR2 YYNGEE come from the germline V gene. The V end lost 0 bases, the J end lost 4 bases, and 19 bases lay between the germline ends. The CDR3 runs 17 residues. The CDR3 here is CASSVGPSEGGRETQYF. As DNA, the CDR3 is TGTGCCAGCAGCGTAGGGCCCTCCGAAGGGGGGCGAGAGACCCAGTACTTC.

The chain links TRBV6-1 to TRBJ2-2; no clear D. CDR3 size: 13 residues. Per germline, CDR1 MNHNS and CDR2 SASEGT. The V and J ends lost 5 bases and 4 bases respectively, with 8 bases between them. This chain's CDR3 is CASSTSGTGELFF. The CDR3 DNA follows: TGTGCCAGCAGTACCTCAGGCACCGGGGAGCTGTTTTTT.

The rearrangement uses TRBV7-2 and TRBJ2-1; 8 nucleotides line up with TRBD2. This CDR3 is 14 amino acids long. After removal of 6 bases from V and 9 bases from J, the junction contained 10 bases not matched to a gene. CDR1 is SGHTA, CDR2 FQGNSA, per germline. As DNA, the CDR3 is TGTGCCAGCAGTTCTCGCATAGCGGGGAGTGAGCAGTTCTTC. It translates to CASSSRIAGSEQFF.

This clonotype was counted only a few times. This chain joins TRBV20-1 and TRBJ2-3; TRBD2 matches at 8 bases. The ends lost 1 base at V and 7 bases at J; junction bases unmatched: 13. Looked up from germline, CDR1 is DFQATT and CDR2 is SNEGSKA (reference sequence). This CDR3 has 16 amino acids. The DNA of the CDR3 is TGCAGTGCTAGAGTCGGAGCGGGGGCGTTCTTGCATACGCAGTATTTT. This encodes CSARVGAGAFLHTQYF.

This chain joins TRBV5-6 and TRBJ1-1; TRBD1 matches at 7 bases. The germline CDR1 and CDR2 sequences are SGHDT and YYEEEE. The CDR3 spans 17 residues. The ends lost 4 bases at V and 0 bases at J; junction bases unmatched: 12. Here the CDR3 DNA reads TGTGCCAGCAGCACCCTTGGGGGGGGACAGCTGAACACTGAAGCTTTCTTT. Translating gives CASSTLGGGQLNTEAFF.

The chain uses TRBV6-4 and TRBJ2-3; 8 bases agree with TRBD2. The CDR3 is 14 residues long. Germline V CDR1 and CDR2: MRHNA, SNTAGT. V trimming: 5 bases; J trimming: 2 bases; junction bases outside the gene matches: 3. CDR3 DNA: TGTGCCAGCAGTCCAGCGGGGGCCACAGATACGCAGTATTTT. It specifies CASSPAGATDTQYF.

For the CDR3, the DNA is TGTGCCAGCAACGTCGCGGATGAGCAGTTCTTC. It translates to CASNVADEQFF. This chain joins TRBV7-9 and TRBJ2-1; D gene uncertain. This CDR3 spans 11 amino acids. The germline gives CDR1 SEHNR, CDR2 FQNEAQ (reference sequence). The V end was cut by 7 bases, the J end by 8 bases, with 9 bases between.